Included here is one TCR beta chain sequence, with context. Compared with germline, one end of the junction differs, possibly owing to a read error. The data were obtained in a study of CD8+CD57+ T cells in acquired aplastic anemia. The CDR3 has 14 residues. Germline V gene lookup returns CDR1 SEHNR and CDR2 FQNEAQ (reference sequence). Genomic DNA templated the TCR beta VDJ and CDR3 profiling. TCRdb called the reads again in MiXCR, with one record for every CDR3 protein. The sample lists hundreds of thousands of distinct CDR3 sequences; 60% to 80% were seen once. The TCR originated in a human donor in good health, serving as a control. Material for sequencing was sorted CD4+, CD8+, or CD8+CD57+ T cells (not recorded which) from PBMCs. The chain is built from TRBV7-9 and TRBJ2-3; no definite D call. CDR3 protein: CASSLVSSLETQYF. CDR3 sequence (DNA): TGTGCCAGCAGCTTAGTGAGTAGCTTGGAGACCCAGTACTTT.